This entry concerns a single T cell receptor (beta chain). Clones were read by immunoSEQ multiplex PCR, and TCRdb kept only the in-frame ones, dropping some. The sample has about 86,000 clones, 70% to 85% seen once. V lost 4 bases to trimming and J lost 8 bases; unmatched junction nucleotides: 15. CDR1 is SGDLS, CDR2 YYNGEE, per germline. This CDR3 is built from 16 residues. The sample belongs to a study of T cell responses to AZD1222 COVID-19 vaccine. The sequence was collected from an adult in good health. V usage is TRBV9 and J usage is TRBJ2-3, with 8 bases aligning to TRBD2. Sequences were derived from peripheral blood, sampled on day 0 of AZD1222 vaccination. CDR3 loop: CASSYRLPREGGTQYF. In DNA form, the CDR3 reads TGTGCCAGCAGCTACCGACTACCCCGGGAGGGGGGTACGCAGTATTTT.